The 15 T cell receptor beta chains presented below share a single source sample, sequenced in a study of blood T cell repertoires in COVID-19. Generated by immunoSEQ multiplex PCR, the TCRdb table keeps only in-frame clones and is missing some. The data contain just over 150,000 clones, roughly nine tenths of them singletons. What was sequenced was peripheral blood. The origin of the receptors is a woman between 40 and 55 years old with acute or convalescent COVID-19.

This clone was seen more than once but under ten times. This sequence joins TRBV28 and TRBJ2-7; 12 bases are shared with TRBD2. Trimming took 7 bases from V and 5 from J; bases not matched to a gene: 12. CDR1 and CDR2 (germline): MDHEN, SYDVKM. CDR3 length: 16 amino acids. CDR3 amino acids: CASTKSRLAGGDEQYF. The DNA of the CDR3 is TGTGCCAGCACCAAATCGCGGCTAGCGGGGGGGGACGAGCAGTACTTC.

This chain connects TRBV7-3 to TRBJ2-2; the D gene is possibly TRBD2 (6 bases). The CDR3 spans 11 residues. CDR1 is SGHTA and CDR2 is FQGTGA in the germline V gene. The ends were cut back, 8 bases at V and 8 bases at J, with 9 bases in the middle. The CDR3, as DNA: TGTGCCAGCTCAGCGGGTGGGGAGCTGTTTTTT. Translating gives CASSAGGELFF.

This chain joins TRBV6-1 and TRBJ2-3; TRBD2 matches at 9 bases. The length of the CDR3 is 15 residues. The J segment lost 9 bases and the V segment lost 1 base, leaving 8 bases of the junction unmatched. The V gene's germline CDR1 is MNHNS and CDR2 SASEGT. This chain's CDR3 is CASSEGGGGAQTQYF. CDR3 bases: TGTGCCAGCAGTGAAGGCGGCGGGGGGGCGCAGACGCAGTATTTT.

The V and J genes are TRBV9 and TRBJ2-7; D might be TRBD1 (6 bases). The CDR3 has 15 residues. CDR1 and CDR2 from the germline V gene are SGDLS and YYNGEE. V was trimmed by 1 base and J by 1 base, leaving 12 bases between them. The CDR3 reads CASSVQGSPSYEQYF. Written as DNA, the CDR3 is TGTGCCAGCAGCGTACAGGGGTCCCCTTCCTACGAGCAGTACTTC.

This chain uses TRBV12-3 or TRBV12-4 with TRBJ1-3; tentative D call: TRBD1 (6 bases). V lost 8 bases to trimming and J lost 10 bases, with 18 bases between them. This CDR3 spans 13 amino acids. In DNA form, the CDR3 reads TGTGCCAGCGGATTAACGTTTGACAGGACCATATATTTT. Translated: CASGLTFDRTIYF.

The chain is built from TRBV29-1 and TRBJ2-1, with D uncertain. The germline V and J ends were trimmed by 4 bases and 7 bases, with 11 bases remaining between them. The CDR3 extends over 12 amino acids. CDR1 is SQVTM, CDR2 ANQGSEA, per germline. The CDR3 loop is CSVVVDRNEQFF. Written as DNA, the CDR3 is TGCAGCGTTGTAGTCGATCGTAATGAGCAGTTCTTC.

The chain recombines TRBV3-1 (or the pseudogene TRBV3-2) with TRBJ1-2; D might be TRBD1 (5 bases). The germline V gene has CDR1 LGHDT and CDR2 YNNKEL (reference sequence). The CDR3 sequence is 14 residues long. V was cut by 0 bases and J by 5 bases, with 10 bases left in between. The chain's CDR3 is CASSQELSGYGYTF. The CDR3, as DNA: TGTGCCAGCAGCCAAGAACTTTCAGGGTATGGCTACACCTTC.

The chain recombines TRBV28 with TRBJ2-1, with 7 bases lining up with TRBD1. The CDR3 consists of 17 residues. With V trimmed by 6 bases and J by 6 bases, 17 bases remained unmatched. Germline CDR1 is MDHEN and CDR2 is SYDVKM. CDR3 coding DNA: TGTGCCAGCAGCTCGGGGCCAGAGCTGGGACAGTCCAATGAGCAGTTCTTC. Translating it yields CASSSGPELGQSNEQFF. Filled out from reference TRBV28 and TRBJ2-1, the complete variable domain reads DVKVTQSSRYLVKRTGEKVFLECVQDMDHENMFWYRQDPGLGLRLIYFSYDVKMKEKGDIPEGYSVSREKKERFSLILESASTNQTSMYLCASSSGPELGQSNEQFFGPGTRLTVL.

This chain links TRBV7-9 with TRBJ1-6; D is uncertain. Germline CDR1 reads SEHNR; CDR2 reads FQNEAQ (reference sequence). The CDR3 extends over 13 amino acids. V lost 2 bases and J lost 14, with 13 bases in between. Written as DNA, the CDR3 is TGTGCCAGCAGCTTATCAAACGAGGGCACCCTCCACTTT. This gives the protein CASSLSNEGTLHF.

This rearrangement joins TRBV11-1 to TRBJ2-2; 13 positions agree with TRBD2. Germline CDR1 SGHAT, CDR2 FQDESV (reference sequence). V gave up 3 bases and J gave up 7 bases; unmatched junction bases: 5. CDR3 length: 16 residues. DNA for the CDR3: TGTGCCAGCAGCTTCGGGACTAGCGGGGTGATCGGGGAGCTGTTTTTT. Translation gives CASSFGTSGVIGELFF. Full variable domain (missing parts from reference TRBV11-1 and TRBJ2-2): EAEVAQSPRYKITEKSQAVAFWCDPISGHATLYWYRQILGQGPELLVQFQDESVVDDSQLPKDRFSAERLKGVDSTLKIQPAELGDSAMYLCASSFGTSGVIGELFFGEGSRLTVL.

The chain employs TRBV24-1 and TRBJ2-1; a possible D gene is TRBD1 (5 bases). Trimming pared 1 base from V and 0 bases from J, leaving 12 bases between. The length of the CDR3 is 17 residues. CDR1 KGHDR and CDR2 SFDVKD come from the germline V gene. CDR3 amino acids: CATSDLTGPSSYNEQFF. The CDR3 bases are TGTGCCACCAGTGATTTAACAGGCCCGAGCTCCTACAATGAGCAGTTCTTC.

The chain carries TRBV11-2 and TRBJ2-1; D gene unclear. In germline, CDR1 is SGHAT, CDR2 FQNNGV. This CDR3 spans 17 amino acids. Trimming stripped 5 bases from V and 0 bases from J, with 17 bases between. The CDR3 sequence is CASSHSTSPSSYNEQFF. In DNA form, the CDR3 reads TGTGCCAGCAGCCATAGTACTTCCCCGAGCTCCTACAATGAGCAGTTCTTC.

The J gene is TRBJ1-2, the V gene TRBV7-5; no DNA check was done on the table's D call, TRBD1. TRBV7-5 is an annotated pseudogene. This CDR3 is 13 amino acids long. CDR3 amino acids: CARSSTGAYGYTF. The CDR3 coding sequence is TGTGCCAGAAGCTCGACAGGAGCCTATGGCTACACCTTC.

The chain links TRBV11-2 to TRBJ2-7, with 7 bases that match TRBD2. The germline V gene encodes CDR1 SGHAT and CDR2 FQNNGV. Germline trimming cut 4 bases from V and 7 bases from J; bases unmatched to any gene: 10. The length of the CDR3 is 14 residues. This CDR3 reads CASSSGTNGGEQYF. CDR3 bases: TGTGCCAGCAGCTCCGGGACTAATGGGGGTGAGCAGTACTTC.

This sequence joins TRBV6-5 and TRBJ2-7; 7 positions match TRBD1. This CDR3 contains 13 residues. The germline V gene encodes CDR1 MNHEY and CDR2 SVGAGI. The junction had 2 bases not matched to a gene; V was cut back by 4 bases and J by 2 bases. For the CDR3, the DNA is TGTGCCAGCAGTTCGACAGGGACCTACGAGCAGTACTTC. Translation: CASSSTGTYEQYF.